This T cell receptor (beta chain) was sequenced during a study of technical replicates of blood from several donors. TCRdb keeps only in-frame clones here, not all; method: immunoSEQ multiplex PCR. The profile covers tens of thousands of clones, with 95% to 97% appearing a single time and under 0.3% taken by the ten largest. CDR3 length: 15 residues. Germline CDR1 is SNHLY and CDR2 is FYNNEI. With 2 bases clipped from V and 5 bases from J, the junction kept 3 bases outside the gene matches. The rearrangement joins TRBV2 to TRBJ2-2; 9 bases are a match to TRBD1. Sequences were obtained from T cells isolated from PBMCs. The clonotype was recovered from a human donor in good health. The chain's CDR3 is CASSETGGRTGELFF. In DNA, the CDR3 is TGTGCCAGCAGTGAAACAGGGGGCCGGACCGGGGAGCTGTTTTTT.